This T cell receptor beta chain was retrieved from a study of stem cell transplantation in POMP-related autoinflammatory disease. The CDR3 is 16 residues long. V lost 3 bases and J lost 1; bases outside the gene matches: 3. Germline V gene data show CDR1 as ENHRY and CDR2 as SYGVKD. Sequenced by immunoSEQ multiplex PCR; TCRdb stores in-frame clones only, minus some. Altogether roughly 8,900 clones are present, 88% being singletons, with the ten largest covering 13%. The clonotype originates from a human patient with POMP-related autoinflammation and immune dysregulation (PRAID). Some T cells may trace back to the graft donor. This chain joins TRBV10-3 and TRBJ2-5; 12 positions match TRBD2. Specimen: CD8+ T cells from PBMCs, collected after stem cell transplantation. The CDR3 bases are TGTGCCATCAGTGATCCGGGACTAGCGGGCCAAGAGACCCAGTACTTC. Its translation is CAISDPGLAGQETQYF.